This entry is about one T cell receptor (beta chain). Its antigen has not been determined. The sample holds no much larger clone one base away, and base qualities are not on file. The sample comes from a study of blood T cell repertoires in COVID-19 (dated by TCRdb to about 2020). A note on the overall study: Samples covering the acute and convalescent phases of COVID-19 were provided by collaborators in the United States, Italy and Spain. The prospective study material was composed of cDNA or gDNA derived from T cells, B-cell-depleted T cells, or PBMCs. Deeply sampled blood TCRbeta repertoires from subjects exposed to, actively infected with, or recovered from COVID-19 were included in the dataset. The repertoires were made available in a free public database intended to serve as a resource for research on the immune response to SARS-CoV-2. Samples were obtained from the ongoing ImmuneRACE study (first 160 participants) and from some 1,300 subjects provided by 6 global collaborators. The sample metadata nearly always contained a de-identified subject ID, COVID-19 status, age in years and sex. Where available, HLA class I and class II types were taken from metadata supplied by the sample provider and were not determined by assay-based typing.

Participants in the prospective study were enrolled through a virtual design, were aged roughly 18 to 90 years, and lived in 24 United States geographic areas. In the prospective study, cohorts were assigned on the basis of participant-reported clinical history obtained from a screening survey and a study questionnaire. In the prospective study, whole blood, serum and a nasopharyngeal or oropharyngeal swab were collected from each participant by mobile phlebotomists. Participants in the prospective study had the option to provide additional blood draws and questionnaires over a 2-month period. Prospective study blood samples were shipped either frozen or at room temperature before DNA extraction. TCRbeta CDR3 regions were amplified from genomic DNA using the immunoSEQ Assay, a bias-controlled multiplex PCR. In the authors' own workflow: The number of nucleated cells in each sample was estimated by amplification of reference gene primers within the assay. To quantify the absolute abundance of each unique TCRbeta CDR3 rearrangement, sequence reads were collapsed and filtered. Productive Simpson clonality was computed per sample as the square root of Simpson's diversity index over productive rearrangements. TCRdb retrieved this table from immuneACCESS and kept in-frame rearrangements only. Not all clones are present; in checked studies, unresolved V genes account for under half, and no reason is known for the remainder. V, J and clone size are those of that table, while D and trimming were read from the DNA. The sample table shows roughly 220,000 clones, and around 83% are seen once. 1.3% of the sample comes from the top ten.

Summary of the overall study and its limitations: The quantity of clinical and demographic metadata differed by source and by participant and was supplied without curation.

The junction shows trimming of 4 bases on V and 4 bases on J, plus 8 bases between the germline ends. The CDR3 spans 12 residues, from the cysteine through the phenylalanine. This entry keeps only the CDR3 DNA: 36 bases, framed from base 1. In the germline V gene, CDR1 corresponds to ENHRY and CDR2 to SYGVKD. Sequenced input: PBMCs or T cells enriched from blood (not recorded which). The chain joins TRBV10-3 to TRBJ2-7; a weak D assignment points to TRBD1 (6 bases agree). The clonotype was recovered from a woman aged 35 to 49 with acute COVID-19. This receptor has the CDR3 CAISADSYEQYF. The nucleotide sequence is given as TGTGCCATCAGTGCGGACAGTTACGAGCAGTACTTC.